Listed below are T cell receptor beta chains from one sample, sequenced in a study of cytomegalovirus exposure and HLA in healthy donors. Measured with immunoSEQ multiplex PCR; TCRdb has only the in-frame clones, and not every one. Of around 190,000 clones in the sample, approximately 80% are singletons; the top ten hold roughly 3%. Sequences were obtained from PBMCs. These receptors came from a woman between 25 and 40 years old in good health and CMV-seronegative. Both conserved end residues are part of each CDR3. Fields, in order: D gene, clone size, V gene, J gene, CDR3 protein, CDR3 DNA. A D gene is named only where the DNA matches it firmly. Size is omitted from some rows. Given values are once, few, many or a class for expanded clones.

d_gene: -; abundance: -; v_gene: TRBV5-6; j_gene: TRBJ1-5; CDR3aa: CASTRGSNQPQHF; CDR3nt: TGTGCCAGCACCCGCGGGAGCAATCAGCCCCAGCATTTT
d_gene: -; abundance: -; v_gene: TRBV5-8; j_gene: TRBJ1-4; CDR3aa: CASPHLATNEKLFF; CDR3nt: TGTGCCAGCCCACACCTGGCAACTAATGAAAAACTGTTTTTT
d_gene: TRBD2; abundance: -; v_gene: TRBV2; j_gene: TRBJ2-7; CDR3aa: CASSERGGGYSYEQYF; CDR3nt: TGTGCCAGCAGTGAACGGGGCGGGGGTTACTCCTACGAGCAGTACTTC
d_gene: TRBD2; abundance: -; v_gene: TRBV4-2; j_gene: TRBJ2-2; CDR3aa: CASSPGGATSNTGELFF; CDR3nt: TGTGCCAGCAGCCCCGGGGGGGCTACTTCGAACACCGGGGAGCTGTTTTTT
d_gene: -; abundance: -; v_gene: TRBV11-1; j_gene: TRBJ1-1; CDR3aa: CASSLDILNTEAFF; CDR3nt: TGTGCCAGCAGCTTAGACATCCTGAACACTGAAGCTTTCTTT
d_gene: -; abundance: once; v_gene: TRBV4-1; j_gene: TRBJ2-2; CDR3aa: CASSLALSGELFF; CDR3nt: TGCGCCAGCAGCCTAGCGCTTAGCGGGGAGCTGTTTTTT
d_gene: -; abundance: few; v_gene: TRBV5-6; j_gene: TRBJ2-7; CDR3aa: CASSRQGRAYYEQYF; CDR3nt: TGTGCCAGCAGTCGCCAGGGCCGAGCCTACTACGAGCAGTACTTC
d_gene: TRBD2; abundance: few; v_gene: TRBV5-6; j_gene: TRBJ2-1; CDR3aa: CASSLVSAGGNEQFF; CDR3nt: TGTGCCAGCAGCTTGGTCTCCGCGGGGGGCAATGAGCAGTTCTTC
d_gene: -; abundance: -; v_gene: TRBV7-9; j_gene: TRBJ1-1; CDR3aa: CAYTQGGGERTEAFF; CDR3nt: TGTGCCTATACCCAGGGAGGGGGGGAAAGGACTGAAGCTTTCTTT
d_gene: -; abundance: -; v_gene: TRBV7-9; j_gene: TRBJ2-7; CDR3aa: CASSTPLEEQYF; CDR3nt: TGTGCCAGCAGCACTCCCCTGGAGGAGCAGTACTTC
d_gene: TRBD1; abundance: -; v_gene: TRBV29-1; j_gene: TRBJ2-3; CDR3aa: CSVTQTGDRTDTQYF; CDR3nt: TGCAGCGTTACCCAGACAGGGGATAGGACAGATACGCAGTATTTT
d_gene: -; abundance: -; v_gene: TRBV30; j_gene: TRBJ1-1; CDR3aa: CAWSTRGNTEAFF; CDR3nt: TGTGCCTGGAGCACAAGGGGGAACACTGAAGCTTTCTTT
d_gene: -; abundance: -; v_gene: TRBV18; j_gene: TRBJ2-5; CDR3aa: CASSPPGQGIIGGETQYF; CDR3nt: TGTGCCAGCTCACCACCCGGGCAGGGGATTATTGGAGGAGAGACCCAGTACTTC
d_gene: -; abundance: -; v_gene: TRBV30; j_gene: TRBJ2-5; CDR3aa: CAWSGGGETQYF; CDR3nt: TGTGCCTGGAGTGGAGGCGGTGAGACCCAGTACTTC
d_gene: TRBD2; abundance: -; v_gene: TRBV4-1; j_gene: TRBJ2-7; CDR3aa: CASSRRAGGVYEQYF; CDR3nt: TGCGCCAGCAGCCGGAGAGCGGGAGGAGTCTACGAGCAGTACTTC
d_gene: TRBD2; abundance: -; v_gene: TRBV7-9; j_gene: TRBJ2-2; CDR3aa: CASSYPWTSGEYTGELFF; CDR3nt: TGTGCCAGCAGCTATCCTTGGACTAGCGGGGAGTACACCGGGGAGCTGTTTTTT
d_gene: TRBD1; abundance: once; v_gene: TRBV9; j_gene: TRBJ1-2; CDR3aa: CASSGRQGDYGYTF; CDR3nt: TGTGCCAGCAGCGGAAGACAGGGAGACTATGGCTACACCTTC
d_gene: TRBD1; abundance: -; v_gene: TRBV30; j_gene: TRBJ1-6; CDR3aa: CAWSTLTGGGSPLHF; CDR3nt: TGTGCCTGGTCCACCCTTACAGGGGGTGGTTCACCCCTCCACTTT
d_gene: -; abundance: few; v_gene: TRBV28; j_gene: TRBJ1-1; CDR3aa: CASKSGDTEAFF; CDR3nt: TGTGCCAGCAAATCCGGGGACACTGAAGCTTTCTTT
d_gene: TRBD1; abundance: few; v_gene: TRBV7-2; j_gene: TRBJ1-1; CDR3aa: CASSLHRDRVRAFF; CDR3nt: TGTGCCAGCAGCCTACACCGGGACAGGGTTCGGGCTTTCTTT
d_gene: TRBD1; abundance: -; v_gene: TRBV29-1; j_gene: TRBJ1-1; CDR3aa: CSVHRGGDGEAFF; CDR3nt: TGCAGCGTCCACAGGGGAGGAGATGGTGAAGCTTTCTTT
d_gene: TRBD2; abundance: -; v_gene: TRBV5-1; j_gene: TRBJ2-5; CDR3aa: CASSLGTSVQETQYF; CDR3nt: TGCGCCAGCAGCTTGGGGACTAGCGTCCAAGAGACCCAGTACTTC
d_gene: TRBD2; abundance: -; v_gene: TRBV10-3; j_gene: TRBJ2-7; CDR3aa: CATAGVSSYEQYF; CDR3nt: TGTGCCACAGCGGGGGTTTCCTCCTACGAGCAGTACTTC
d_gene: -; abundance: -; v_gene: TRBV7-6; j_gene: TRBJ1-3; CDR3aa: CASSLNQESSGNTIYF; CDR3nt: TGTGCCAGCAGCTTAAATCAAGAGTCCTCTGGAAACACCATATATTTT
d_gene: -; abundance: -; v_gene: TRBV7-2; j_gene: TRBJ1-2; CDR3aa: CASSWPNYGYTF; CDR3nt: TGTGCCAGCAGTTGGCCAAACTATGGCTACACCTTC
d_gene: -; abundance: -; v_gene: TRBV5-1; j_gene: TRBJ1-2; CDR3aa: CASSQRAGLGLGGYTF; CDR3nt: TGCGCCAGCAGCCAAAGGGCAGGGCTCGGGTTGGGTGGCTACACCTTC
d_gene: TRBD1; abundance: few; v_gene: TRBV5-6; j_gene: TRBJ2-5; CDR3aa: CASSGQGSQETQYF; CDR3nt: TGTGCCAGCAGCGGACAGGGGAGTCAGGAGACCCAGTACTTC
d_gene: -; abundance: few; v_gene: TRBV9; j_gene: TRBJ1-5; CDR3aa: CASSVGGYSNQPQHF; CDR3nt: TGTGCCAGCAGCGTAGGAGGGTATAGCAATCAGCCCCAGCATTTT
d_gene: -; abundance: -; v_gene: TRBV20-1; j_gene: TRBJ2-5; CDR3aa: CSAAPRETQYF; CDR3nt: TGCAGTGCTGCCCCTCGGGAGACCCAGTACTTC
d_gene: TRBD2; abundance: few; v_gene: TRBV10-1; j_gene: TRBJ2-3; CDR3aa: CASNLAGLADTQYF; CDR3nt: TGCGCCAGCAACCTAGCGGGCTTGGCAGATACGCAGTATTTT
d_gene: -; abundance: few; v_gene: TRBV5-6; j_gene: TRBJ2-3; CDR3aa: CASSLGDLSTDTQYF; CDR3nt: TGTGCCAGCAGCTTGGGAGATTTGAGCACAGATACGCAGTATTTT
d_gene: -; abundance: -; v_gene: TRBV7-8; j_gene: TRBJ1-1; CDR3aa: CASSLVRRMNTEAFF; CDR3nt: TGTGCCAGCAGCTTAGTTAGGAGGATGAACACTGAAGCTTTCTTT
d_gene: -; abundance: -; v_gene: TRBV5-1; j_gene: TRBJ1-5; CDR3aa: CASSPGGGSNQPQHF; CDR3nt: TGCGCCAGCAGTCCGGGTGGTGGGAGCAATCAGCCCCAGCATTTT
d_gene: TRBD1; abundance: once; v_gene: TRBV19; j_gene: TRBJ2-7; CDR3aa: CASSISGGNEQYF; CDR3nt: TGTGCCAGTAGTATCTCAGGGGGAAACGAGCAGTACTTC
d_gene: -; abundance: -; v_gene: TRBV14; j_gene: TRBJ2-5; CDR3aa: CASSQVSTVQYF; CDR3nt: TGTGCCAGCAGCCAAGTTTCGACAGTCCAGTACTTC
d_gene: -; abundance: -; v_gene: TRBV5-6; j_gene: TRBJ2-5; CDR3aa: CASSLEQGSRETQYF; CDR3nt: TGTGCCAGCAGCTTAGAACAGGGATCGCGGGAGACCCAGTACTTC
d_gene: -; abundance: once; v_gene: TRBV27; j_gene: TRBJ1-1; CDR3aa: CASSLGGGGYTEAFF; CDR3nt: TGTGCCAGCAGCCTAGGCGGGGGAGGTTATACTGAAGCTTTCTTT